This entry lists 24 T cell receptor beta chains sequenced from one sample in a study of tumor-infiltrating lymphocytes in primary liver carcinoma. The blood RNA (from unsorted whole blood) was obtained, and germline DNA was also extracted. The investigators made TCR beta cDNA from approximately 0.5 ug total RNA, using a constant-region primer. Nested multiplex PCR, run for three rounds with slightly modified ARM-PCR, yielded TCR beta libraries. The first two PCR rounds used TRBV1-TRBV30 primers with a Cbeta primer, approximately 9 cycles each. A single record per CDR3 protein comes from TCRdb applying MiXCR to the multiplex PCR reads. The data show 310,000 or so distinct CDR3 sequences, around three fifths seen once. The sequenced sample was peripheral blood. Receptor source: a woman in her 30s with primary liver carcinoma and hepatitis B virus infection.

This clonotype was picked up a small number of times. The chain uses TRBV12-3 or TRBV12-4 and TRBJ1-1, with a weak D call TRBD1 (5 bases). This CDR3 comprises 14 residues. Trimming cost V 2 bases and J 4 bases, with 11 bases left between them. The CDR3 reads CASSLKGWGTEAFF. The CDR3 bases are TGTGCCAGCAGTTTAAAGGGGTGGGGCACTGAAGCTTTCTTT.

The chain is built from TRBV7-9 and TRBJ2-1; no clear D gene. Germline V gene lookup returns CDR1 SEHNR and CDR2 FQNEAQ (reference sequence). This CDR3 contains 13 residues. The V end lost 0 bases, the J end lost 7 bases, and 7 bases lay between the germline ends. CDR3: CASSLALGNEQFF. DNA of the CDR3: TGTGCCAGCAGCTTAGCCCTTGGGAATGAGCAGTTCTTC.

Remarks on this clonotype: Likely a read error: the CDR3 ends without its conserved phenylalanine or tryptophan. This chain links TRBV6-1 with TRBJ2-5; 13 positions match TRBD2. The germline V gene encodes CDR1 MNHNS and CDR2 SASEGT. The CDR3 consists of 15 residues. The CDR3 DNA follows: TGTGTCAGCAGGCTCACTAGCGGGAGGGCGGAGACCCAGTACATC. Translated: CVSRLTSGRAETQYI.

This clonotype was seen repeatedly, ten times or more. J is TRBJ2-2 and V is TRBV11-2, with D maybe TRBD1 (6 bases). Germline-derived CDR1 and CDR2 are SGHAT and FQNNGV. Deletions cut 3 bases from V and 3 bases from J, with 11 bases between. This CDR3 has 15 residues. CDR3 protein: CASSFRGSDTGELFF. CDR3 in DNA: TGTGCCAGCAGCTTTAGGGGGAGTGACACCGGGGAGCTGTTTTTT.

On this clonotype itself: The junction shows a germline mismatch at one end, possibly a read error. The chain combines TRBV6-2 or TRBV6-3 with TRBJ2-7; D is undetermined. The germline V gene has CDR1 MNHEY and CDR2 SVGEGT. The CDR3 consists of 13 residues. The CDR3 here is CVSSLEPSYEQYF. CDR3 in DNA: TGTGTCAGCAGTTTGGAACCCTCCTACGAGCAGTACTTC.

Concerning this clonotype: A read error may produce the germline difference seen at one junction end. The gene calls are TRBV6-1 and TRBJ2-3; D not certain. The CDR3 runs to 12 residues. Germline V gene data show CDR1 as MNHNS and CDR2 as SASEGT. The CDR3, as DNA: TGTACCAGCAGTGACTTCACAGATACGCAGTACTTT. It is translated as CTSSDFTDTQYF.

V gene TRBV11-2 combines with J gene TRBJ2-5, with 10 positions matching TRBD2. CDR1 is SGHAT and CDR2 is FQNNGV in the germline V gene. The trim removed 8 bases at V and 2 bases at J, leaving 17 bases unmatched. The CDR3 spans 18 residues. The CDR3 DNA is TGTGCCAGCGGGGCCCCCTTAGCGGGAGGCGTAAGACAAGAGACCCAGTACTTC. Protein sequence: CASGAPLAGGVRQETQYF.

Worth noting for this clonotype: Just one base apart from a much larger clone, this may be a read error. The J gene is TRBJ1-6, the V gene TRBV12-3 or TRBV12-4; 7 nucleotides line up with TRBD1. CDR3 length: 15 residues. With V trimmed by 5 bases and J by 14 bases, 15 bases remained unmatched. The CDR3 coding sequence is TGTGCCAGCAGTGCCCGGGAGGGGGCGCGATCATCCCTCCACTTT. This codes for CASSAREGARSSLHF.

The chain recombines TRBV6-5 with TRBJ2-5; the match to TRBD1 covers 8 bases. Germline assignment: CDR1 MNHEY and CDR2 SVGAGI. The CDR3 is 15 residues long. The trim removed 6 bases at V and 4 bases at J, leaving 10 bases unmatched. The CDR3: CASSQGQGGAETQYF. In DNA form, the CDR3 reads TGTGCCAGCAGCCAAGGACAGGGTGGAGCAGAGACCCAGTACTTC.

This sequence joins TRBV7-9 and TRBJ2-3, with TRBD2 matching 9 bases. This CDR3 region has 16 residues. Unmatched junction bases numbered 7, after V lost 0 bases and J lost 6 bases. CDR1 and CDR2 from the germline V gene are SEHNR and FQNEAQ (reference sequence). The CDR3 DNA reads as TGTGCCAGCAGCTTAGCCCCCGGGACTAGCTTGGATACGCAGTATTTT. Its protein product is CASSLAPGTSLDTQYF. Full variable domain (rest looked up from reference TRBV7-9 and TRBJ2-3): DTGVSQNPRHKITKRGQNVTFRCDPISEHNRLYWYRQTLGQGPEFLTYFQNEAQLEKSRLLSDRFSAERPKGSFSTLEIQRTEQGDSAMYLCASSLAPGTSLDTQYFGPGTRLTVL.

Comments on this clonotype: This could be a read error, since a much larger clone is one nucleotide away. The chain links TRBV4-1 to TRBJ1-2; TRBD1 aligns across 9 bases. The germline V gene has CDR1 MGHRA and CDR2 YSYEKL. The CDR3 loop spans 15 amino acids. For the CDR3, the DNA is TGCACCAGCAGCCCCTTGGGGACAGGGAAGTATGGCTACACCTTC. Residues: CTSSPLGTGKYGYTF.

This clonotype was found once. The V and J genes are TRBV7-9 and TRBJ2-7; 10 bases line up with TRBD2. Germline V CDR1 and CDR2: SEHNR, FQNEAQ (reference sequence). Trimming cost V 6 bases and J 6 bases; bases outside gene matches: 17. The CDR3 spans 17 residues. CDR3 amino acids: CASRHPSSAGGPGEQYF. The CDR3 nucleotides read TGTGCCAGCAGACACCCCTCTTCAGCGGGAGGGCCGGGCGAGCAGTACTTC.

Details on this clonotype: A read error is likely, as this CDR3 ends without the conserved phenylalanine or tryptophan. V and J are TRBV11-2 and TRBJ2-1; D might be TRBD1 (5 bases). The J call may be in error: the DNA end matches TRBJ2-7 better. Germline V CDR1 and CDR2: SGHAT, FQNNGV. The CDR3 loop spans 13 amino acids. CDR3 nucleotides: TGTGCCAGCAGCTCCCAAGGGGTGGGGGAGCAGTACTCC. Its translation: CASSSQGVGEQYS.

This clonotype was observed a handful of times. A read error may account for a junction end that differs from germline. This chain connects TRBV28 to TRBJ1-5, with 7 bases aligning to TRBD1. The germline V gene has CDR1 MDHEN and CDR2 SYDVKM. The CDR3 contains 16 residues. DNA for the CDR3: TGTGCCAGCAGTTCCCTGACAGGGTTTCGCAACCAGCCCCAGCATTTT. This sequence encodes CASSSLTGFRNQPQHF.

This clonotype was seen more than once but under ten times. This chain uses TRBV12-3 or TRBV12-4 with TRBJ2-1, with D maybe TRBD1 (6 bases). V lost 7 bases and J lost 6, with 16 bases in between. The CDR3 covers 14 residues. CDR3 sequence reads: CASTADSSINEQFF. DNA of the CDR3: TGTGCCAGCACTGCGGACAGCTCTATCAATGAGCAGTTCTTC.

This sequence joins TRBV28 and TRBJ1-5; TRBD1 aligns across 8 bases. Trimming took 2 bases from V and 5 from J; bases not matched to a gene: 5. This CDR3 has 15 amino acids. Germline V CDR1 and CDR2: MDHEN, SYDVKM. The CDR3 nucleotides are TGTGCCAGCAGTTTAGGCGGACAGGGCGATCAGCCCCAGCATTTT. Protein sequence: CASSLGGQGDQPQHF.

This clonotype was observed once. This chain's CDR3 is CASSQEGRWSQETQYF. CDR3 nucleotides: TGTGCCAGCAGCCAAGAGGGACGGTGGAGCCAAGAGACCCAGTACTTC. The gene calls are TRBV4-2 and TRBJ2-5; possibly TRBD1 or TRBD2 for D (5 bases each). Germline V gene sequence: CDR1 LGHNA, CDR2 YNFKEQ. This CDR3 has 16 amino acids. Between the trimmed V and J ends, which lost 0 bases and 1 base, there was a span of 12 bases.

As regards this clonotype: Since a much larger clone is just one base distant, this may be a read error. The chain employs TRBV11-2 and TRBJ2-7; D not resolved. Germline values: CDR1 SGHAT, CDR2 FQNNGV. The CDR3 sequence is 12 residues long. In DNA, the CDR3 is TGTGCCAGCAGCTTAGTGGGGTACGGGCAGTACTTC. Translating gives CASSLVGYGQYF. Full variable domain (outside the CDR3, taken from reference TRBV11-2 and TRBJ2-7): EAGVAQSPRYKIIEKRQSVAFWCNPISGHATLYWYQQILGQGPKLLIQFQNNGVVDDSQLPKDRFSAERLKGVDSTLKIQPAKLEDSAVYLCASSLVGYGQYFGPGTRLTVT.

This chain joins TRBV5-1 and TRBJ2-1, with 8 bases that match TRBD2. Germline values: CDR1 SGHRS, CDR2 YFSETQ. CDR3 size: 14 residues. Trimming cost V 4 bases and J 8 bases; bases outside gene matches: 8. The CDR3 loop is CASSRLARDDEQFF. CDR3 DNA: TGCGCCAGCAGCCGACTAGCGAGAGATGATGAGCAGTTCTTC.

This chain connects TRBV6-5 to TRBJ1-2; possible D gene TRBD1, 6 bases. The V end was cut by 3 bases, the J end by 12 bases, with 23 bases between. The CDR3 covers 15 residues. Germline V gene sequence: CDR1 MNHEY, CDR2 SVGAGI. CDR3 sequence reads: CASSYSLYGGYGHTF. CDR3 nucleotide sequence: TGTGCCAGCAGTTATTCCCTCTACGGGGGCTACGGCCACACCTTC.

This clonotype was observed a handful of times. One end of the junction is discordant with germline, which a read error may explain. The CDR3 nucleotides read TGCGCCGGCAGCCAAGTCGATTTGTCTGGGGCCAACGTCCTGACTTTC. It specifies CAGSQVDLSGANVLTF. This chain uses TRBV4-3 with TRBJ2-6; no reliable D call. The CDR3 is 16 amino acids. Germline CDR1 and CDR2: LGHNA and YSLEER.

Of note for this clonotype: Because the CDR3's place on the DNA is in doubt, the DNA is left out and the CDR3 is given as listed by TCRdb. The rearrangement joins TRBV11-2 to TRBJ2-1; no DNA check was done on the table's D call, TRBD2. CDR1 and CDR2 from the germline V gene are SGHAT and FQNNGV. The CDR3 is 24 residues long, ends included. The CDR3 sequence: CASSFYICSARDSRGTSGSYEQFF.

A remark on this clonotype: This could be a read error, since a much larger clone is one nucleotide away. The V gene is TRBV6-1, the J gene TRBJ1-2; D is unclear. Per the germline V gene, CDR1 is MNHNS and CDR2 is SASEGT. The CDR3 has 16 amino acids. CDR3 nucleotides: TGTGCCAGCAGCATTCAGGAGGCAAAGAGGAGCTATGGCTACATCTTC. It yields the protein CASSIQEAKRSYGYIF.

This clonotype was seen repeatedly, ten times or more. The V and J genes are TRBV4-1 and TRBJ2-1; a possible D gene is TRBD2 (6 bases). The V gene's germline CDR1 is MGHRA and CDR2 YSYEKL. The CDR3 length is 14 residues. The germline V and J ends were trimmed by 3 bases and 5 bases, with 11 bases remaining between them. The CDR3 region has the DNA TGCGCCAGCAGCCACCAATGGGGGGACAATGAGCAGTTCTTC. Encoded protein: CASSHQWGDNEQFF.